Listed here is a single T cell receptor beta chain. The data belong to a study of blood T cell repertoires in COVID-19. For the study at large: Material from acute and convalescent COVID-19 was sourced from the United States, Italy and Spain. Nucleic acid was either cDNA or gDNA, and it came from T cells, B-cell-depleted T cells, or PBMCs.

As originally analysed: The authors estimated nucleated cell counts from reference gene primer amplification. Sequencing was performed with immunoSEQ multiplex PCR; in TCRdb, only in-frame clones are kept and a portion is missing. The D gene and trimming were derived from the DNA, and the V and J assignments and clone size from that table. Among more than 85,000 clones listed, around 80% were seen once. The CDR3 sequence is 13 residues long. V lost 5 bases and J lost 6, with 12 bases in between. Germline V CDR1 and CDR2: SGHVS, FQNEAQ. The TCR sequence derives from a woman older than 75 with active or convalescent COVID-19. Material for sequencing was peripheral blood. V is TRBV7-8 and J is TRBJ2-3, with D uncertain. CDR3 sequence reads: CASSTSRLDTQYF. In DNA form, the CDR3 reads TGTGCCAGCAGCACCAGCAGGCTGGATACGCAGTATTTT.